Listed below are T cell receptor beta chains from one sample, sequenced in a study of cytomegalovirus exposure and HLA in healthy donors. Only in-frame clones appear in the TCRdb table, and some are missing; sequencing was by immunoSEQ multiplex PCR. There are 150,000 to 200,000 clones in the sample; roughly four fifths occur only once, and 1% lies in the top ten. Sample: PBMCs. The receptors derive from a middle-aged woman in good health and CMV-seronegative. CDR3s include the opening cysteine and the closing phenylalanine or tryptophan. D genes are given only for firm matches. Clone size is given for some rows only: seen once, a few or many times, or a class if the clone is expanded.

>-|14|TRBV7-9|-|TRBJ1-1
CASSFATGNTEAFF
TGTGCCAGCAGCTTTGCGACAGGAAACACTGAAGCTTTCTTT
>TRBD1|13|TRBV13|once|TRBJ2-7
CASRDRNSYEQYF
TGTGCCAGCCGGGACAGAAACTCCTACGAGCAGTACTTC
>-|14|TRBV9|-|TRBJ2-5
CASSVGGRQETQYF
TGTGCCAGCAGCGTGGGGGGACGCCAGGAGACCCAGTACTTC
>-|15|TRBV18|-|TRBJ1-2
CASSPESRPQYGYTF
TGTGCCAGCTCACCAGAGTCCAGGCCTCAATATGGCTACACCTTC
>-|11|TRBV29-1|once|TRBJ2-1
CSTRQRNEQFF
TGCAGCACCCGACAGCGTAATGAGCAGTTCTTC
>TRBD2|16|TRBV27|-|TRBJ2-5
CASSTLLAGWKETQYF
TGTGCCAGCAGTACCTTACTAGCGGGATGGAAAGAGACCCAGTACTTC
>TRBD2|13|TRBV5-1|once|TRBJ2-1
CASNGRADNEQFF
TGCGCCAGCAACGGGAGGGCCGACAATGAGCAGTTCTTC
>-|12|TRBV18|-|TRBJ2-3
CASSPPESTQYF
TGTGCCAGCTCACCACCTGAGTCTACGCAGTATTTT
>-|13|TRBV19|once|TRBJ1-3
CATLPTARNTIYF
TGTGCCACCCTGCCGACAGCACGAAACACCATATATTTT
>-|13|TRBV19|-|TRBJ1-1
CASSTGLTVEAFF
TGTGCCAGTAGTACGGGACTGACCGTAGAAGCTTTCTTT
>-|12|TRBV11-3|-|TRBJ2-7
CASSSSYYEQYF
TGTGCCAGCAGCTCTTCCTACTACGAGCAGTACTTC
>-|17|TRBV4-2|-|TRBJ1-4
CASSQVKEEQIPPKLFF
TGTGCCAGCAGCCAAGTAAAGGAGGAGCAGATTCCGCCAAAACTGTTTTTT
>-|11|TRBV29-1|few|TRBJ2-5
CSVGRPGEQYF
TGCAGCGTTGGGAGGCCAGGAGAGCAGTACTTC
>TRBD1|13|TRBV28|-|TRBJ1-5
CASRPGGNQPQHF
TGTGCCAGCAGGCCAGGGGGAAATCAGCCCCAGCATTTT
>-|16|TRBV7-6|-|TRBJ2-3
CASSLGGGINTDTQYF
TGTGCCAGCAGCTTAGGGGGCGGGATAAATACAGATACGCAGTATTTT
>-|22|TRBV2|-|TRBJ2-7
CASSEAAGIPSRTTRTTLEQYF
TGTGCCAGCAGTGAAGCGGCGGGTATACCCTCCCGGACGACTAGGACTACCCTCGAGCAGTACTTC
>-|12|TRBV13|-|TRBJ1-1
CASSSQGTEAFF
TGTGCCAGCAGCTCCCAGGGCACTGAAGCTTTCTTT
>-|13|TRBV6-6|-|TRBJ1-2
CASKDSSFYGYTF
TGTGCCAGCAAAGACAGTAGTTTCTATGGCTACACCTTC
>TRBD2|16|TRBV7-9|once|TRBJ2-3
CASSLFVGGETDTQYF
TGTGCCAGCAGCTTATTTGTCGGGGGGGAGACAGATACGCAGTATTTT
>TRBD1|13|TRBV14|-|TRBJ2-4
CASSLFRDRAPIF
TGTGCCAGCAGCCTCTTCCGGGACAGGGCTCCGATCTTC
>TRBD1|16|TRBV18|-|TRBJ1-1
CASSGVTGQGRTEAFF
TGTGCCAGCTCAGGGGTGACAGGGCAAGGTCGGACTGAAGCTTTCTTT
>TRBD2|15|TRBV29-1|-|TRBJ2-1
CSVELSGRSYNEQFF
TGCAGCGTAGAGCTGAGCGGGAGGTCCTACAATGAGCAGTTCTTC
>TRBD1|13|TRBV19|-|TRBJ2-1
CASGVQGADEQFF
TGTGCCAGCGGTGTACAGGGGGCCGATGAGCAGTTCTTC
>-|13|TRBV5-1|-|TRBJ1-1
CASSLPRGTEAFF
TGCGCCAGCTCGCTTCCTAGGGGCACTGAAGCTTTCTTT
>TRBD1|14|TRBV27|-|TRBJ2-7
CASSPTRGPYEQYF
TGTGCCAGCAGTCCAACCAGGGGGCCCTACGAGCAGTACTTC
>TRBD2|15|TRBV29-1|-|TRBJ2-3
CSVEGVAGGTDTQYF
TGCAGCGTTGAGGGGGTAGCGGGTGGCACAGATACGCAGTATTTT
>-|12|TRBV30|once|TRBJ2-1
CAWSEVDSREFF
TGTGCCTGGAGTGAGGTCGATTCCAGGGAGTTCTTC
>-|16|TRBV28|-|TRBJ1-5
CASSLGGRGSNQPQHF
TGTGCCAGCAGTCTGGGGGGGCGGGGGAGCAATCAGCCCCAGCATTTT
>TRBD2|17|TRBV28|-|TRBJ2-2
CASSSGTSGSHTGELFF
TGTGCCAGCAGTTCCGGGACTAGCGGGAGCCACACCGGGGAGCTGTTTTTT